The entry that follows covers one TCR beta chain sequence. The antigen it binds to is not known. The sample holds no much larger clone one base away, and base qualities are not on file. Peripheral blood CD8+ and CD4+ T cells from healthy donors, Susac syndrome patients and multiple sclerosis patients were profiled by high-throughput TCR beta sequencing. Healthy donors were age- and sex-matched controls. CD8+ TEMRA cells were enriched by FACS, while bulk CD8+ and CD4+ T cells were purified by magnetic negative isolation. Blood was collected in EDTA tubes and processed within 24 hours, with PBMCs isolated through density gradient centrifugation. PBMCs intended for TCR sequencing were frozen in liquid nitrogen and were later thawed in a 37 degrees C water bath. The sorted or isolated CD4+, CD8+ and CD8+ TEMRA cells had a purity of 90% or higher. This sample stems from a study of CD8 T cells in Susac syndrome (dated by TCRdb to between 2018 and 2021). Study-wide context: Repertoire sequencing was used to test whether CD8+ T cell activation and differentiation in Susac syndrome was antigen driven.

The paper as a whole reports these results and caveats: The number of individuals in the TCR sequencing and HLA analysis was acknowledged as relatively small.

RNA was extracted with the RNeasy kit and 0.5 to 1 ug was reverse transcribed using random hexamers. The immunoSEQ multiplex PCR assay, which covers 54 Vbeta and 13 Jbeta segments, was used to amplify TCR beta CDR3 regions. PCR amplification bias was corrected using a synthetic template baseline for primer optimization and computational correction. The authors processed their data as follows. Only productive sequences were kept, with reads annotated to V, D and J genes according to IMGT and analyzed in immunoSEQ Analyzer. To calculate clonality, Shannon entropy was normalized by log2 of the number of productive unique sequences and then subtracted from one. Public and private clones were assessed among the 100 most prevalent clones of each patient and control. Clones were defined as Susac-specific when absent from the healthy and MS cohorts, from roughly 1,000 published viral clones and from other ImmuneACCESS disease sequences. Through fastp at Q25 and MiXCR, TCRdb rebuilt clones from the public reads, retaining in-frame beta chains. Entries that share a CDR3 protein sequence are merged under the most common genes and DNA. The V and J calls were not made by the authors but by TCRdb's processing. Across this sample there are 150,000 to 200,000 distinct CDR3 sequences, with approximately 94% seen only once. Of the sample, approximately 0.098% falls within the top ten clones.

The TCR comes from a human donor in good health. The sample comprised CD4+ T cells from PBMCs.

The DNA sequence is as follows: TGTGCCACCGGGGGACAGGGGAATTCACCCCTCCACTTT. Translated, it gives CATGGQGNSPLHF. The chain is made from TRBV10-3 and TRBJ1-6; TRBD1 aligns with 10 central bases. CDR1 ENHRY and CDR2 SYGVKD were looked up in the germline V gene. There are 13 amino acids in the CDR3, from cysteine to phenylalanine inclusive. CDR3 DNA is the only sequence kept; it has 39 bases, read in frame from the first base. Trimmed from V: 10 bases; trimmed from J: 7 bases; junction bases lacking a gene match: 4.